The 26 T cell receptor beta chains given below trace back to one sample, sequenced in a study of blood T cell repertoires in COVID-19. Assay: immunoSEQ multiplex PCR; the TCRdb copy retains only in-frame clones and omits some. The table has approximately 260,000 clones, about 85% seen once. Sequencing used peripheral blood. These receptors came from a man in his 60s who had recovered from COVID-19.

This clone was detected only once. This same CDR3 is encoded by further DNA sequences in the sample. The chain recombines TRBV2 with TRBJ1-2; 8 bases fit TRBD1. CDR1 and CDR2 (germline): SNHLY, FYNNEI. The CDR3 loop spans 13 amino acids. After removal of 6 bases from V and 3 bases from J, the junction contained 3 bases not matched to a gene. CDR3 in DNA: TGTGCCAGCAGCGGACAGGGAGACTATGGCTACACCTTC. Protein product: CASSGQGDYGYTF. The variable domain in full, with the rest retrieved from reference TRBV2 and TRBJ1-2, is EPEVTQTPSHQVTQMGQEVILRCVPISNHLYFYWYRQILGQKVEFLVSFYNNEISEKSEIFDDQFSVERPDGSNFTLKIRSTKLEDSAMYFCASSGQGDYGYTFGSGTRLTVV.

V and J are TRBV4-1 and TRBJ2-2, with 12 bases matching TRBD2. CDR3 size: 21 residues. V was pared by 1 base and J by 1 base, with 13 bases of the junction left unmatched. The germline V gene encodes CDR1 MGHRA and CDR2 YSYEKL. The DNA of the CDR3 is TGCGCCAGCAGCCAAGGGTTACTAGCGGGGGGACTAGAAGGGAACACCGGGGAGCTGTTTTTT. Protein product: CASSQGLLAGGLEGNTGELFF.

V usage is TRBV5-5 and J usage is TRBJ2-7, with D maybe TRBD2 (7 bases). CDR3 size: 17 residues. Trimming pared 2 bases from V and 2 bases from J, leaving 20 bases between. The germline V gene has CDR1 SGHKS and CDR2 YYEKEE (reference sequence). The CDR3 here is CASSFFQVGGGPYEQYF. The CDR3, as DNA: TGTGCCAGCAGCTTCTTTCAAGTAGGGGGGGGCCCCTACGAGCAGTACTTC.

V usage is TRBV9 and J usage is TRBJ2-3; D is possibly TRBD2 (6 bases). Germline CDR1 is SGDLS and CDR2 is YYNGEE. This CDR3 is built from 14 residues. V lost 1 base to trimming and J lost 4 bases, with 10 bases between them. The DNA of the CDR3 is TGTGCCAGCAGCGTAAAACCTAGCGCAGATACGCAGTATTTT. Its protein product is CASSVKPSADTQYF.

This sequence joins TRBV7-2 and TRBJ1-1; D gene uncertain. V was clipped by 3 bases and J by 4 bases, with 9 bases between them. The CDR3 extends over 13 amino acids. Germline V CDR1 and CDR2: SGHTA, FQGNSA. For the CDR3, the DNA is TGTGCCAGCAGCTTTCTCAGCGGCACTGAAGCTTTCTTT. Encoded protein: CASSFLSGTEAFF.

The CDR3 sequence: CASSYPLNTGELFF. The CDR3 region has the DNA TGCGCCAGCAGCTATCCCCTTAACACCGGGGAGCTGTTTTTT. V is TRBV5-1 and J is TRBJ2-2; D gene uncertain. The CDR3 is made up of 14 amino acids. With 3 bases removed from V and 2 bases from J, the gap between germline ends came to 8 bases. The germline gives CDR1 SGHRS, CDR2 YFSETQ. The whole variable domain, remainder taken from reference TRBV5-1 and TRBJ2-2, is KAGVTQTPRYLIKTRGQQVTLSCSPISGHRSVSWYQQTPGQGLQFLFEYFSETQRNKGNFPGRFSGRQFSNSRSEMNVSTLELGDSALYLCASSYPLNTGELFFGEGSRLTVL.

The V and J genes are TRBV5-1 and TRBJ1-2, with D hard to call. The CDR3 covers 15 residues. Germline CDR1 is SGHRS and CDR2 is YFSETQ. Trimming removed 1 base at V and 1 base at J, with 11 bases between. The CDR3 loop is CASSLFLTVNYGYTF. The CDR3 DNA sequence: TGCGCCAGCAGCTTGTTTCTGACTGTTAACTATGGCTACACCTTC.

V is TRBV24-1 and J is TRBJ2-5, with TRBD2 matching 7 bases. V was clipped by 4 bases and J by 3 bases; unmatched bases: 7. CDR1 KGHDR and CDR2 SFDVKD come from the germline V gene. The CDR3 totals 15 residues. In DNA form, the CDR3 reads TGTGCCACCAGTGACTACGGCGGGACTAAAGAGACCCAGTACTTC. Translation: CATSDYGGTKETQYF.

Here the CDR3 DNA reads TGTGCCAGCAGCACGGGGACTGCAGGCCGAGATACGCAGTATTTT. Translating gives CASSTGTAGRDTQYF. This chain connects TRBV5-5 to TRBJ2-3; weak D call: TRBD2 (6 bases). V shed 4 bases and J shed 5 bases, with 17 bases lying between them. CDR3 length equals 15 residues. From germline, CDR1 is SGHKS and CDR2 YYEKEE (reference sequence).

DNA for the CDR3: TGTGCCAGCAGCTTAGCCCCCGTGACAGGGTCTACGCAGTATTTT. Translated: CASSLAPVTGSTQYF. This chain uses TRBV11-2 with TRBJ2-3; 7 bases line up with TRBD1. CDR3 length: 15 residues. Germline V CDR1 and CDR2: SGHAT, FQNNGV. Germline trimming cut 1 base from V and 8 bases from J; bases unmatched to any gene: 9.

This chain joins TRBV19 and TRBJ1-6; 7 positions match TRBD1. With 6 bases clipped from V and 0 bases from J, the junction kept 8 bases outside the gene matches. The CDR3 length is 17 residues. Per germline, CDR1 LNHDA and CDR2 SQIVND (reference sequence). The chain's CDR3 is CASRPRGQSSYNSPLHF. Written as DNA, the CDR3 is TGTGCCAGTAGGCCTCGGGGACAGAGCTCCTATAATTCACCCCTCCACTTT.

This sequence joins TRBV12-3 or TRBV12-4 and TRBJ2-7, with D possibly TRBD1 on 5 matching bases. V was trimmed by 5 bases and J by 6 bases, leaving 14 bases between them. The CDR3 extends over 13 amino acids. The CDR3 spells CASSRQSLGEQYV. The CDR3 DNA sequence: TGTGCCAGCAGTCGACAGAGTTTGGGCGAGCAGTACGTC.

The CDR3 nucleotides read TGTGCCAGCAGCTTAGCCGGGTCGGCCCGTTCACCCCTCCACTTT. Its translation is CASSLAGSARSPLHF. The chain recombines TRBV7-6 with TRBJ1-6; D gene ambiguous. The CDR3 totals 15 residues. Trimming took off 0 bases at V and 9 bases at J, with 12 bases between the two ends. The germline V gene has CDR1 SGHVS and CDR2 FNYEAQ.

This rearrangement joins TRBV6-6 to TRBJ1-4, with 7 bases identical to TRBD1. The CDR3 has 16 amino acids. The V and J ends lost 6 bases and 5 bases, in that order; junction bases with no gene match: 12. Germline V CDR1 and CDR2: MNHNY, SVGAGI (reference sequence). CDR3 in amino acids: CASSRQGQALNEKLFF. DNA of the CDR3: TGTGCCAGCAGCCGACAAGGACAGGCTTTAAATGAAAAACTGTTTTTT.

This clone was seen a single time. V usage is TRBV27 and J usage is TRBJ1-1, with 7 bases that match TRBD1. The CDR3 has 16 amino acids. Trimming cost V 6 bases and J 4 bases; bases outside gene matches: 14. Germline CDR1 is MNHEY and CDR2 is SMNVEV (reference sequence). The CDR3 bases are TGTGCCAGCAGACCTCGAACAGGGGCCGATTTCACTGAAGCTTTCTTT. It codes for CASRPRTGADFTEAFF.

This sequence joins TRBV29-1 and TRBJ2-1; 11 nucleotides align to TRBD2. The germline CDR1 and CDR2 sequences are SQVTM and ANQGSEA. Trimming took 4 bases from V and 4 from J; bases not matched to a gene: 9. This CDR3 contains 16 residues. CDR3 amino acids: CSVVSGGALFYNEQFF. The CDR3, as DNA: TGCAGCGTTGTTAGCGGGGGGGCCTTGTTTTACAATGAGCAGTTCTTC.

The chain is built from TRBV30 and TRBJ1-6, with D possibly being TRBD1 (5 bases). This CDR3 contains 15 residues. CDR1 is GTSNPN and CDR2 is SVGIG in the germline V gene (reference sequence). V shed 2 bases and J shed 13 bases, with 21 bases lying between them. This CDR3 is CAWSPHAGREPPLHF. DNA for the CDR3: TGTGCCTGGAGTCCCCACGCAGGCAGGGAACCGCCCCTCCACTTT.

The V call is TRBV5-1, the J call TRBJ2-1; TRBD2 matches at 7 bases. The CDR3 consists of 16 residues. With V trimmed by 4 bases and J by 3 bases, 10 bases remained unmatched. From germline, CDR1 is SGHRS and CDR2 YFSETQ. CDR3 nucleotide sequence: TGCGCCAGCAGCCCTCAGGGAGGGACTGGCTACAATGAGCAGTTCTTC. Protein product: CASSPQGGTGYNEQFF.

This clone was seen a handful of times. The CDR3 loop reads CASSALSGAGNQPQHF. In nucleotides, the CDR3 is TGTGCCAGCAGCGCCCTTTCAGGGGCGGGCAATCAGCCCCAGCATTTT. This chain joins TRBV5-6 and TRBJ1-5; maybe TRBD1 (6 bases). Per the germline V gene, CDR1 is SGHDT and CDR2 is YYEEEE. The CDR3 length is 16 residues. The V and J ends lost 4 bases and 2 bases respectively, with 16 bases between them.

The chain is built from TRBV9 and TRBJ2-2; D uncertain. V lost 0 bases and J lost 1, with 7 bases in between. The germline V gene encodes CDR1 SGDLS and CDR2 YYNGEE. This CDR3 has 15 amino acids. The CDR3 protein is CASSVVPRNTGELFF. The CDR3 DNA reads as TGTGCCAGCAGCGTAGTTCCCAGGAACACCGGGGAGCTGTTTTTT.

The chain recombines TRBV25-1 with TRBJ1-2; possible D gene TRBD1, 6 bases. CDR1 and CDR2 from the germline V gene are MGHDK and SYGVNS. This CDR3 has 14 residues. V lost 5 bases and J lost 7, with 17 bases in between. The CDR3 spells CASSSSGQFFGYTF. The CDR3 nucleotides are TGTGCCAGCAGTTCCTCCGGACAGTTTTTTGGCTACACCTTC.

The chain links TRBV3-1 (or the pseudogene TRBV3-2) to TRBJ2-2; TRBD1 is a possible D gene (5 bases). Germline V lookup: CDR1 LGHDT, CDR2 YNNKEL (reference sequence). With 3 bases removed from V and 4 bases from J, the gap between germline ends came to 9 bases. CDR3 length: 14 amino acids. The CDR3 DNA reads as TGTGCCAGCAGCCACAGGGCTGGCACCGGGGAGCTGTTTTTT. Translating gives CASSHRAGTGELFF.

This clone was observed a few times. The chain combines TRBV6-6 with TRBJ1-6, with TRBD1 matching 7 bases. Germline V CDR1 and CDR2: MNHNY, SVGAGI (reference sequence). J lost 2 bases, V lost 6 bases, and 7 bases had no gene match. The CDR3 spans 16 residues. CDR3 nucleotide sequence: TGTGCCAGCAGCGCCCAGGGGGAAGCCTATAATTCACCCCTCCACTTT. It yields the protein CASSAQGEAYNSPLHF.

The gene calls are TRBV19 and TRBJ1-5, with 12 bases lining up with TRBD1. The CDR3 covers 17 residues. Germline loops: CDR1 LNHDA, CDR2 SQIVND (reference sequence). With 7 bases clipped from V and 5 bases from J, the junction kept 12 bases outside the gene matches. The CDR3 spells CASTVGQGASSDQPQHF. The CDR3 bases are TGTGCCAGTACCGTGGGACAGGGGGCCTCTTCGGATCAGCCCCAGCATTTT.

This clone was seen once. The chain couples TRBV11-2 to TRBJ2-1; D is possibly TRBD2 (5 bases). The CDR3 loop spans 15 amino acids. V lost 0 bases and J lost 9, with 15 bases in between. Per germline, CDR1 SGHAT and CDR2 FQNNGV. CDR3: CASSLDRASMGEQFF. As DNA, the CDR3 is TGTGCCAGCAGCTTAGATCGGGCTAGCATGGGTGAGCAGTTCTTC.

The chain links TRBV11-2 to TRBJ1-2; a possible D gene is TRBD1 (6 bases). The V end was cut by 5 bases, the J end by 8 bases, with 12 bases between. The germline V gene encodes CDR1 SGHAT and CDR2 FQNNGV. CDR3 length: 12 amino acids. The CDR3 nucleotides read TGTGCCAGCAGCCCAGGGGTTCACGGCTACACCTTC. Translation gives CASSPGVHGYTF.